Sequencing of this T cell receptor (beta chain) was carried out in a study of shared clonotypes between healthy human individuals. At the level of the study: There were three CD4 naive, three CD4 memory, two CD8 naive and one CD8 memory plates per donor. Study results and caveats: Sampling covered blood only; tissue repertoires likely differ.

Among the donors, all were Caucasian adults who lived in Nashville, Tennessee. Combining CD45RO+ cells with CCR7-negative CD45RA+ TemRA cells gave CD8 memory. The germline V gene encodes CDR1 MNHNS and CDR2 SASEGT. The CDR3 is 15 amino acids. Trimming cost V 6 bases and J 7 bases; bases outside gene matches: 15. Some clones are missing from TCRdb's copy, which holds only in-frame ones; the method was immunoSEQ multiplex PCR. This sample has some 380,000 clones, with 96% found just once. In the case of this clone: As yet, its antigen is unknown.

The sequence was collected from a man in his thirties or forties in good health. The chain carries TRBV6-1 and TRBJ2-7, with 7 bases fitting TRBD1. Sequencing was carried out using memory CD8+ T cells sorted from blood. Subset denoted: CD45RO+ cells pooled with CCR7-negative TemRA cells. CDR3 bases: TGTGCCAGCAGCGTTACGGGACAGCTGGGCTTAGAGCAGTACTTC. It is translated as CASSVTGQLGLEQYF.